Listed here are 10 T cell receptor beta chains from one sample, sequenced in a study of blood T cells in healthy people across ages. The use of a sample-barcoded 5' primer and a J-beta primer mix characterized a second PCR of 7 to 11 cycles. From the 5' RACE reads, TCRdb called clonotypes with MiXCR, one entry per CDR3 protein. Of 650,000 to 700,000 distinct CDR3 sequences in the sample, about 51% were seen once. The source material was blood. Receptor source: a woman of 80 years or more in good health.

The chain carries TRBV20-1 and TRBJ2-1; the match to TRBD1 covers 7 bases. The trim removed 4 bases at V and 6 bases at J, leaving 12 bases unmatched. There are 15 residues in the CDR3. Germline loops: CDR1 DFQATT, CDR2 SNEGSKA (reference sequence). Here the CDR3 reads CSAKELQGESNEQFF. The CDR3 DNA reads TGCAGTGCTAAAGAGCTCCAGGGGGAAAGCAATGAGCAGTTCTTC.

This clonotype was counted at least ten times. This chain links TRBV4-1 with TRBJ2-1, with D uncertain. The ends were cut back, 0 bases at V and 11 bases at J, with 11 bases in the middle. The CDR3 has 13 amino acids. Germline loops: CDR1 MGHRA, CDR2 YSYEKL. The CDR3 protein is CASSQEPPSQQFF. The CDR3 DNA reads TGCGCCAGCAGCCAAGAGCCGCCTTCCCAGCAGTTCTTC.

This chain joins TRBV25-1 and TRBJ2-5; 10 positions match TRBD2. The CDR3 is 15 residues long. The V segment lost 0 bases and the J segment 11 bases; nucleotides outside the gene matches: 9. Germline assignment: CDR1 MGHDK and CDR2 SYGVNS. CDR3 loop: CASSEYSGGAGEQYF. The CDR3 DNA reads as TGTGCCAGCAGTGAATACAGCGGGGGGGCCGGTGAGCAGTACTTC.

The chain combines TRBV2 with TRBJ2-1; D may be TRBD2 (7 bases). This CDR3 has 15 amino acids. Looked up from germline, CDR1 is SNHLY and CDR2 is FYNNEI. V lost 4 bases to trimming and J lost 7 bases, with 17 bases between them. The CDR3 here is CASSGGGDKWNEQFF. Here the CDR3 DNA reads TGTGCCAGCAGTGGAGGGGGGGACAAGTGGAATGAGCAGTTCTTC.

This clonotype has at least ten counts. The V gene is TRBV29-1, the J gene TRBJ2-1, with a weak D call TRBD1 (6 bases). The CDR3 has 12 residues. Germline V gene lookup returns CDR1 SQVTM and CDR2 ANQGSEA. V lost 5 bases, J lost 6 bases, and 11 bases lay in between. The CDR3 DNA reads TGCAGCGTTCTCAGGGGAAGCAATGAGCAGTTCTTC. Its translation: CSVLRGSNEQFF.

V usage is TRBV6-6 and J usage is TRBJ2-1, with 10 bases identical to TRBD1. The V and J ends lost 2 bases and 10 bases, in that order; junction bases with no gene match: 11. The CDR3 spans 16 residues. Germline V gene lookup returns CDR1 MNHNY and CDR2 SVGAGI (reference sequence). CDR3 sequence reads: CASSYRGTGDSGEQFF. The CDR3 DNA sequence: TGTGCCAGCAGTTACCGGGGGACAGGGGATTCGGGGGAGCAGTTCTTC.

Comments on this clonotype: A much larger clone differs from this one at a single base, so this may be a read error. J is TRBJ2-3 and V is TRBV7-2; 11 nucleotides line up with TRBD2. CDR1 and CDR2 (germline): SGHTA, FQGNSA. This CDR3 contains 16 residues. J was trimmed by 7 bases and V by 3 bases; bases with no gene match: 9. The CDR3 spells CASSLASGGTGNTQYF. CDR3 DNA sequence: TGTGCCAGCAGCTTGGCTAGCGGGGGGACCGGGAATACGCAGTATTTT. Together with reference TRBV7-2 and TRBJ2-3, the CDR3 gives the full variable domain: GAGVSQSPSNKVTEKGKDVELRCDPISGHTALYWYRQSLGQGLEFLIYFQGNSAPDKSGLPSDRFSAERTGGSVSTLTIQRTQQEDSAVYLCASSLASGGTGNTQYFGPGTRLTVL.

This clonotype was detected many times. The chain recombines TRBV5-1 with TRBJ1-4; no definite D call. The ends were cut back, 0 bases at V and 6 bases at J, with 12 bases in the middle. Germline CDR1 and CDR2: SGHRS and YFSETQ. This CDR3 comprises 15 residues. The CDR3 spells CASSLDTLRDEKLFF. As DNA, the CDR3 is TGCGCCAGCAGCTTGGATACGCTTCGCGATGAAAAACTGTTTTTT.

The chain employs TRBV29-1 and TRBJ1-1; 7 bases match TRBD1. Germline-derived CDR1 and CDR2 are SQVTM and ANQGSEA. The CDR3 totals 15 residues. Unmatched junction bases numbered 8, after V lost 4 bases and J lost 0 bases. CDR3 loop: CSVAPGGGMNTEAFF. The DNA of the CDR3 is TGCAGCGTTGCACCAGGGGGGGGTATGAACACTGAAGCTTTCTTT.

The rearrangement uses TRBV24-1 and TRBJ2-3; 7 positions match TRBD2. Germline V gene lookup returns CDR1 KGHDR and CDR2 SFDVKD. The J segment lost 11 bases and the V segment lost 4 bases, leaving 14 bases of the junction unmatched. The CDR3 is 15 residues long. The CDR3 here is CATSEGGRGIWGQYF. The CDR3 region has the DNA TGTGCCACCAGTGAAGGCGGGAGAGGGATTTGGGGGCAGTATTTT.